These 21 T cell receptor beta chains were all obtained from the same sample, sequenced in a study of cytomegalovirus exposure and HLA in healthy donors. TCRdb keeps only in-frame clones here, not all; method: immunoSEQ multiplex PCR. The table records about 360,000 clones, more than 80% of them present only once. Sample: PBMCs. All receptors come from a woman younger than 30 in good health and CMV-seronegative.

This chain joins TRBV11-2 and TRBJ2-1; the match to TRBD2 covers 7 bases. CDR1 is SGHAT, CDR2 FQNNGV, per germline. CDR3 length equals 16 residues. The V segment lost 1 base and the J segment 4 bases; nucleotides outside the gene matches: 7. The CDR3 region has the DNA TGTGCCAGCAGCTTAGTAAGGACTAGTATATACAATGAGCAGTTCTTC. The encoded protein is CASSLVRTSIYNEQFF. Full variable domain (missing parts from reference TRBV11-2 and TRBJ2-1): EAGVAQSPRYKIIEKRQSVAFWCNPISGHATLYWYQQILGQGPKLLIQFQNNGVVDDSQLPKDRFSAERLKGVDSTLKIQPAKLEDSAVYLCASSLVRTSIYNEQFFGPGTRLTVL.

J is TRBJ2-3 and V is TRBV2, with D unresolved. There are 14 residues in the CDR3. Trimming shortened V by 2 bases and J by 4 bases, and 10 bases separated the two germline ends. CDR1 and CDR2 from the germline V gene are SNHLY and FYNNEI. In DNA, the CDR3 is TGTGCCAGCAGTGAACGGGTCCCCCCAGATACGCAGTATTTT. It yields the protein CASSERVPPDTQYF.

The chain employs TRBV5-8 and TRBJ2-2, with D possibly matching TRBD2 (6 bases). Looked up from germline, CDR1 is SGHTS and CDR2 is YDEGEE. The CDR3 is made up of 16 amino acids. Trimming took 3 bases from V and 3 from J, leaving 15 bases between them. CDR3 sequence reads: CASSSSRTTDTGELFF. The CDR3 bases are TGTGCCAGCAGCTCGTCAAGGACTACCGACACCGGGGAGCTGTTTTTT.

CDR3 in DNA: TGCGCCAGCAGCGCACGACAGGGGTCTTACGCCGGGGAGCTGTTTTTT. Its translation: CASSARQGSYAGELFF. V gene TRBV4-1 combines with J gene TRBJ2-2, with 8 bases lining up with TRBD1. After removal of 5 bases from V and 6 bases from J, the junction contained 11 bases not matched to a gene. Looked up from germline, CDR1 is MGHRA and CDR2 is YSYEKL. This CDR3 region has 16 residues.

The chain uses TRBV7-6 and TRBJ2-7; 7 positions agree with TRBD2. This CDR3 has 16 amino acids. The junction had 10 bases not matched to a gene; V was cut back by 1 base and J by 4 bases. Germline CDR1 reads SGHVS; CDR2 reads FNYEAQ. The CDR3 protein is CASSLVAGDRLYEQYF. DNA for the CDR3: TGTGCCAGCAGCTTAGTGGCGGGGGACCGCCTTTACGAGCAGTACTTC.

The chain combines TRBV11-2 with TRBJ2-5, with 12 bases fitting TRBD1. From germline, CDR1 is SGHAT and CDR2 FQNNGV. V lost 6 bases, J lost 5 bases, and 10 bases stayed unmatched. CDR3 length: 16 amino acids. The CDR3 DNA follows: TGTGCCAGCAGACGAATCTCGGGACAGGGGGCGGAGACCCAGTACTTC. Translating it yields CASRRISGQGAETQYF.

The rearrangement links TRBV11-1 to TRBJ1-3; possible D gene TRBD1, 5 bases. The V and J ends lost 5 bases and 0 bases respectively, with 11 bases between them. CDR1 SGHAT and CDR2 FQDESV come from the germline V gene (reference sequence). The CDR3 has 15 residues. Here the CDR3 DNA reads TGTGCCAGCAGCCCCGACAGATTCTCTGGAAACACCATATATTTT. Translating it yields CASSPDRFSGNTIYF.

This clone was found once. The V gene is TRBV5-1, the J gene TRBJ1-1, with D maybe TRBD1 (6 bases). Trimming cost V 2 bases and J 3 bases, with 8 bases left between them. Per the germline V gene, CDR1 is SGHRS and CDR2 is YFSETQ. The CDR3 contains 13 residues. In DNA, the CDR3 is TGCGCCAGCAGCTTTGGACAGCACACTGAAGCTTTCTTT. This encodes CASSFGQHTEAFF.

The chain couples TRBV9 to TRBJ2-3; 9 positions agree with TRBD2. This CDR3 spans 16 amino acids. Losses at the gene ends were 0 bases for V and 2 bases for J; bases not matched to a gene: 4. The germline V gene has CDR1 SGDLS and CDR2 YYNGEE. For the CDR3, the DNA is TGTGCCAGCAGCGTAGCTGCGGGGGGGTACACAGATACGCAGTATTTT. The encoded protein is CASSVAAGGYTDTQYF.

V is TRBV27 and J is TRBJ1-1; D is undetermined. CDR1 is MNHEY and CDR2 is SMNVEV in the germline V gene (reference sequence). Trimming left V 4 bases short and J 0 bases short, with 6 bases between. The CDR3 is 13 amino acids. CDR3 amino acids: CASSWAVNTEAFF. The CDR3 nucleotides are TGTGCCAGCAGTTGGGCAGTGAACACTGAAGCTTTCTTT.

V usage is TRBV28 and J usage is TRBJ1-5, with TRBD1 matching 9 bases. This CDR3 is 15 amino acids long. Germline values: CDR1 MDHEN, CDR2 SYDVKM. J lost 4 bases, V lost 4 bases, and 5 bases had no gene match. CDR3 loop: CASSWGTGMNQPQHF. The CDR3, as DNA: TGTGCCAGCAGTTGGGGGACAGGGATGAATCAGCCCCAGCATTTT.

The table lists this clone with a count of one. The genes are TRBV28 and TRBJ2-7; TRBD1 agrees at 8 bases. The CDR3 totals 13 residues. Germline V gene data show CDR1 as MDHEN and CDR2 as SYDVKM. Losses at the gene ends were 4 bases for V and 3 bases for J; bases not matched to a gene: 2. The CDR3: CASSSGGLYEQYF. DNA for the CDR3: TGTGCCAGCAGTTCAGGGGGCCTCTACGAGCAGTACTTC. Full variable domain (outside the CDR3, taken from reference TRBV28 and TRBJ2-7): DVKVTQSSRYLVKRTGEKVFLECVQDMDHENMFWYRQDPGLGLRLIYFSYDVKMKEKGDIPEGYSVSREKKERFSLILESASTNQTSMYLCASSSGGLYEQYFGPGTRLTVT.

This chain links TRBV10-3 with TRBJ2-7; no clear D. The CDR3 extends over 16 amino acids. Trimming stripped 4 bases from V and 1 base from J, with 17 bases between. CDR1 is ENHRY, CDR2 SYGVKD, per germline. In DNA, the CDR3 is TGTGCCATCAGTGGGTCCCAACTCCATCCGTCCTACGAGCAGTACTTC. This codes for CAISGSQLHPSYEQYF.

In regard to this clone: Other DNA sequences in the same sample also yield this CDR3. CDR3 DNA sequence: TGTGCCAGCAGTTCGGGACTGACATACGAGCAGTACTTC. Translating gives CASSSGLTYEQYF. The chain joins TRBV27 to TRBJ2-7, with D perhaps TRBD2 (6 bases). The germline gives CDR1 MNHEY, CDR2 SMNVEV (reference sequence). CDR3 length equals 13 residues. V was cut by 4 bases and J by 4 bases, with 11 bases left in between.

The chain combines TRBV21-1 with TRBJ2-7; TRBD1 is the table's D call, not checked against the DNA. TRBV21-1 is recorded as a pseudogene. The CDR3 covers 16 residues. Here the CDR3 reads CASSKVGQGLSYEQYF. Here the CDR3 DNA reads TGTGCCAGCAGCAAAGTCGGACAGGGGCTATCCTACGAGCAGTACTTC.

This chain links TRBV7-2 with TRBJ2-1; 10 nucleotides line up with TRBD2. Unmatched junction bases numbered 15, after V lost 6 bases and J lost 10 bases. The germline V gene encodes CDR1 SGHTA and CDR2 FQGNSA. This CDR3 has 16 residues. CDR3 bases: TGTGCCAGCAGTCAGATTAGCGGGAGGACGAATAGCGAGCAGTTCTTC. It codes for CASSQISGRTNSEQFF.

The chain uses TRBV14 and TRBJ2-5; TRBD2 agrees at 15 bases. The CDR3 is 17 residues long. After removal of 4 bases from V and 3 bases from J, the junction contained 6 bases not matched to a gene. Looked up from germline, CDR1 is SGHDN and CDR2 is FVKESK. CDR3 nucleotide sequence: TGTGCCAGCAGCCCTTATGGACTAGCGGGAGGGGAAGAGACCCAGTACTTC. Its protein product is CASSPYGLAGGEETQYF.

The V and J genes are TRBV5-6 and TRBJ1-1, with TRBD1 identical over 7 bases. Germline lookup yields CDR1 SGHDT and CDR2 YYEEEE. The trim removed 2 bases at V and 2 bases at J, leaving 9 bases unmatched. The CDR3 has 16 residues. CDR3 residues: CASSFIDRELNTEAFF. The CDR3 nucleotides read TGTGCCAGCAGCTTTATCGACAGGGAGCTAAACACTGAAGCTTTCTTT.

This clone was detected only a few times. The chain has TRBV5-4 and TRBJ2-5; 12 nucleotides line up with TRBD2. The junction had 11 bases not matched to a gene; V was cut back by 0 bases and J by 5 bases. The CDR3 consists of 18 residues. Germline V CDR1 and CDR2: SGHNT, YYREEE (reference sequence). DNA of the CDR3: TGTGCCAGCAGCTTGGCCCGGTCTAGCGGGAGGGCCGGGGAGACCCAGTACTTC. Residues: CASSLARSSGRAGETQYF.

This clone was recorded once. This rearrangement joins TRBV7-9 to TRBJ1-3; 9 positions match TRBD1. In germline, CDR1 is SEHNR, CDR2 FQNEAQ (reference sequence). The trim removed 8 bases at V and 2 bases at J, leaving 16 bases unmatched. The CDR3 runs 18 residues. The CDR3 region has the DNA TGTGCCAGCCGACAAGGGGTGAGACAGGGGGGCGCTGGAAACACCATATATTTT. This codes for CASRQGVRQGGAGNTIYF.

This chain connects TRBV5-1 to TRBJ2-1; TRBD2 matches at 9 bases. V gave up 5 bases and J gave up 7 bases; unmatched junction bases: 4. CDR1 and CDR2 from the germline V gene are SGHRS and YFSETQ. This CDR3 spans 13 amino acids. The CDR3 DNA follows: TGCGCCAGCAGTGTAGCGGGAGCTAATGAGCAGTTCTTC. Translation: CASSVAGANEQFF.